This T cell receptor (beta chain) was sequenced during a study of T-cell reconstitution after alpha-beta-depleted transplantation in children. Unique molecular identifiers were used to barcode this TCRbeta library. One entry per CDR3 protein, called by TCRdb with MiXCR from the PCR reads. The data hold about 500,000 distinct CDR3 sequences, with 30% to 35% observed a single time. CDR3 length: 16 residues. The V end was cut by 4 bases, the J end by 0 bases, with 13 bases between. The sample in question was PBMCs from the stem cell graft donor, obtained from the stem cell graft. This chain links TRBV12-3 or TRBV12-4 with TRBJ1-3, with D possibly being TRBD1 (5 bases). The receptor comes from a human donor who donated a stem cell graft to a child with aplastic anemia. CDR3 nucleotide sequence: TGTGCCAGCAGTTCCGCACAGGATAACTCTGGAAACACCATATATTTT. It is translated as CASSSAQDNSGNTIYF.